The 20 T cell receptor beta chains reported below all come from one sample, sequenced in a study of CD8+CD57+ T cells in acquired aplastic anemia. Before being chosen for sequencing, patients had shown CD8+CD57+ cell expansion by flow cytometry. Researchers used genomic DNA as the template to profile TCR beta VDJ and CDR3. TCRdb processed the reads anew with MiXCR; each CDR3 protein has one entry. The data contain around 170,000 distinct CDR3 sequences, nearly 50% of them singletons. Sequencing was carried out using sorted CD4+, CD8+, or CD8+CD57+ T cells (not recorded which) from PBMCs. These receptors came from a human donor with aplastic anemia.

V gene TRBV25-1 combines with J gene TRBJ1-3, with 8 nucleotides matching TRBD1. This CDR3 is 14 amino acids long. CDR1 MGHDK and CDR2 SYGVNS come from the germline V gene. V lost 6 bases and J lost 4; bases outside the gene matches: 5. The CDR3 DNA follows: TGTGCCAGCAGGCCGACAGGGGCAGGAAACACCATATATTTT. It codes for CASRPTGAGNTIYF. The entire variable domain, with the rest obtained from reference TRBV25-1 and TRBJ1-3, is as follows: EADIYQTPRYLVIGTGKKITLECSQTMGHDKMYWYQQDPGMELHLIHYSYGVNSTEKGDLSSESTVSRIRTEHFPLTLESARPSHTSQYLCASRPTGAGNTIYFGEGSWLTVV.

This clonotype was counted at least ten times. The chain joins TRBV7-2 to TRBJ2-5; 8 bases are shared with TRBD1. This CDR3 is 14 amino acids long. V trimming: 3 bases; J trimming: 5 bases; junction bases outside the gene matches: 5. Germline V CDR1 and CDR2: SGHTA, FQGNSA. CDR3 DNA sequence: TGTGCCAGCAGCTTCGGACAGGGCGGTGAGACCCAGTACTTC. Encoded protein: CASSFGQGGETQYF.

This clonotype was counted only a few times. The chain is built from TRBV18 and TRBJ2-7; TRBD1 is a possible D gene (6 bases). The CDR3 consists of 13 residues. The V end lost 6 bases, the J end lost 5 bases, and 14 bases lay between the germline ends. Germline V gene data show CDR1 as KGHSH and CDR2 as LQKENI. CDR3 protein: CASSPRTVNEQYF. CDR3 sequence (DNA): TGTGCCAGCTCCCCGAGGACAGTCAACGAGCAGTACTTC.

This clonotype was seen ten or more times. The CDR3, as DNA: TGCGCCAGCAGCTTCATAGCGGGACCTAACAATGAGCAGTTCTTC. Protein product: CASSFIAGPNNEQFF. J is TRBJ2-1 and V is TRBV5-1, with 8 bases that match TRBD2. Germline-derived CDR1 and CDR2 are SGHRS and YFSETQ. The junction had 6 bases not matched to a gene; V was cut back by 2 bases and J by 5 bases. This CDR3 is built from 15 residues.

This clonotype was seen many times. The chain carries TRBV15 and TRBJ2-1; D might be TRBD1 (5 bases). Germline CDR1 is LNHNV and CDR2 is YYDKDF (reference sequence). The CDR3 covers 18 residues. V lost 5 bases to trimming and J lost 2 bases, with 22 bases between them. In nucleotides, the CDR3 is TGTGCCACCAGCTCCCCCGGATGGGGCCGAATTACCTACAATGAGCAGTTCTTC. The encoded protein is CATSSPGWGRITYNEQFF.

This sequence joins TRBV20-1 and TRBJ2-1; no clear D gene. The CDR3 spans 12 residues. V was shortened by 0 bases and J by 8 bases, with 8 bases between the two germline ends. Germline V gene sequence: CDR1 DFQATT, CDR2 SNEGSKA (reference sequence). The CDR3 DNA sequence: TGCAGTGCTAGAGATCGAGGCCATGAGCAGTTCTTC. Translating gives CSARDRGHEQFF.

Turning to this clonotype: At one boundary the junction diverges from the germline segment, which might be a read error. The chain couples TRBV10-3 to TRBJ1-6, with D uncertain. The CDR3 spans 14 residues. Germline loops: CDR1 ENHRY, CDR2 SYGVKD. Written as DNA, the CDR3 is TGTGCCACAGAAGACCGTCTCTATAATCCACCCCTCCACTTT. Protein: CATEDRLYNPPLHF.

This clonotype was seen a handful of times. The J gene is TRBJ2-7, the V gene TRBV10-3; 9 positions agree with TRBD1. The CDR3 extends over 13 amino acids. Germline loops: CDR1 ENHRY, CDR2 SYGVKD. The V and J ends lost 5 bases and 7 bases, in that order; junction bases with no gene match: 6. The CDR3 DNA sequence: TGTGCCATCAGTCCCAACGACAGGGGGGAGCAGTACTTC. Translated: CAISPNDRGEQYF.

The table lists this clonotype with a count of one. The chain couples TRBV24-1 to TRBJ2-1; the D gene is possibly TRBD2 (6 bases). This CDR3 has 16 amino acids. Germline CDR1 reads KGHDR; CDR2 reads SFDVKD. V was shortened by 3 bases and J by 7 bases, with 18 bases between the two germline ends. This CDR3 reads CATSDGLSKTLNEQFF. In DNA form, the CDR3 reads TGTGCCACCAGTGATGGACTATCCAAAACCCTTAATGAGCAGTTCTTC.

Many counts were recorded for this clonotype. This chain connects TRBV19 to TRBJ2-1; 7 bases are a match to TRBD2. The V segment lost 1 base and the J segment 9 bases; nucleotides outside the gene matches: 9. The CDR3 loop spans 15 amino acids. Per the germline V gene, CDR1 is LNHDA and CDR2 is SQIVND (reference sequence). The CDR3 DNA reads TGTGCCAGTAGTATAGTTGGGACTAAAGCGACTGAGCAGTTCTTC. As protein: CASSIVGTKATEQFF.

This clonotype was counted ten times or more. V and J are TRBV30 and TRBJ1-6, with unresolved D. The CDR3 totals 14 residues. Germline CDR1 is GTSNPN and CDR2 is SVGIG (reference sequence). V lost 7 bases and J 5 bases, leaving 15 bases between the germline ends. CDR3 region: CASDWTEDNSPLHF. CDR3 sequence (DNA): TGTGCCTCCGACTGGACGGAGGATAATTCACCCCTCCACTTT.

For this clonotype: This CDR3 is missing its conserved last phenylalanine or tryptophan, likely due to a read error. This chain's CDR3 is CASTMGRGQTSGNTIYL. The CDR3 nucleotides read TGTGCCAGCACTATGGGCCGGGGGCAGACCTCTGGAAACACCATATATCTT. The chain couples TRBV11-2 to TRBJ1-3; TRBD1 is a possible D gene (6 bases). Germline V gene data show CDR1 as SGHAT and CDR2 as FQNNGV. CDR3 length: 17 residues. The V end was cut by 7 bases, the J end by 0 bases, with 19 bases between.

This clonotype has more than one count but fewer than ten. This rearrangement joins TRBV29-1 to TRBJ2-7; D is tentatively TRBD1 or TRBD2 (5 bases each). V lost 1 base and J 3 bases, leaving 13 bases between the germline ends. The CDR3 extends over 14 amino acids. The germline V gene has CDR1 SQVTM and CDR2 ANQGSEA. The CDR3: CSVEGSGTYYEQYF. For the CDR3, the DNA is TGCAGCGTTGAAGGCTCCGGGACCTACTACGAGCAGTACTTC.

This clonotype was seen only once. The chain uses TRBV6-1 and TRBJ1-5; 7 bases agree with TRBD1. The CDR3 length is 14 residues. Germline V CDR1 and CDR2: MNHNS, SASEGT. Trimming at V came to 5 bases and at J to 6 bases, leaving 7 bases not matched to a gene. In DNA, the CDR3 is TGTGCCAGCAGTACAGGGGAGGGAAGTCAGCCCCAGCATTTT. Translated: CASSTGEGSQPQHF.

The rearrangement uses TRBV4-2 and TRBJ1-4, with D maybe TRBD1 (6 bases). Germline CDR1 and CDR2: LGHNA and YNFKEQ. V lost 2 bases and J 6 bases, leaving 16 bases between the germline ends. The CDR3 loop spans 16 amino acids. DNA of the CDR3: TGTGCCAGCAGCCAAACATGGGGCAAGGGGGATGAAAAACTGTTTTTT. Protein: CASSQTWGKGDEKLFF.

This clonotype was found once. The chain recombines TRBV15 with TRBJ2-2; D might be TRBD1 (6 bases). The CDR3 runs 15 residues. The germline V gene has CDR1 LNHNV and CDR2 YYDKDF (reference sequence). V gave up 0 bases and J gave up 11 bases, with 16 bases separating them. CDR3 region: CATSRDRGTPFELFF. The CDR3 DNA follows: TGTGCCACCAGCAGAGATAGGGGGACACCATTTGAGCTGTTTTTT.

The chain joins TRBV29-1 to TRBJ2-3, with 9 bases identical to TRBD2. Germline-derived CDR1 and CDR2 are SQVTM and ANQGSEA. This CDR3 has 13 residues. Unmatched junction bases numbered 5, after V lost 8 bases and J lost 2 bases. The CDR3 DNA sequence: TGCAGCACCGGACTAGCGAACACAGATACGCAGTATTTT. Translated, it gives CSTGLANTDTQYF.

The gene calls are TRBV15 and TRBJ2-5, with no clear D. With 0 bases removed from V and 1 base from J, the gap between germline ends came to 15 bases. Germline CDR1 LNHNV, CDR2 YYDKDF (reference sequence). This CDR3 region has 17 residues. CDR3 region: CATSRDDGSGPQETQYF. Written as DNA, the CDR3 is TGTGCCACCAGCAGAGATGACGGCTCTGGCCCCCAAGAGACCCAGTACTTC.

To note about this clonotype: At one of its ends the junction is not consistent with the germline gene, which may arise from a read error. The gene calls are TRBV29-1 and TRBJ2-5; 12 positions agree with TRBD1. Looked up from germline, CDR1 is SQVTM and CDR2 is ANQGSEA. This CDR3 is built from 11 residues. Here the CDR3 DNA reads TGCAGCGTGGACCCTGGGACAGGGGGCTCATTC. Translated, it gives CSVDPGTGGSF.

Here the CDR3 DNA reads TGCAGCCCTGGGACTAGTGGTCGTGAGCAGTTCTTC. It translates to CSPGTSGREQFF. This chain links TRBV29-1 with TRBJ2-1; 8 bases agree with TRBD2. Germline V lookup: CDR1 SQVTM, CDR2 ANQGSEA. The CDR3 runs to 12 residues. Trimming at V came to 8 bases and at J to 9 bases, leaving 9 bases not matched to a gene.